A single sample is the source of the 7 T cell receptor beta chains below, sequenced in a study of vaccination effects on CD4 cells after COVID-19. Using immunoSEQ multiplex PCR, the repertoire was profiled, and TCRdb retains in-frame clones only, with some absent. The sample holds approximately 47,000 clones; 60% to 75% are singletons and the top ten take 6% to 7%. For these receptors, no antigen is known. The culture ran for 10 days before CD4+ T cells were isolated. The vaccine given was either BNT162b2 or mRNA-1273, in two doses. Sequencing was performed on CD4+ T cells from PBMCs cultured without peptide, taken after COVID-19 vaccination. All receptors come from a human donor who received a COVID-19 vaccine.

This chain joins TRBV5-4 and TRBJ2-1; D is undetermined. Germline lookup yields CDR1 SGHNT and CDR2 YYREEE (reference sequence). The ends were cut back, 4 bases at V and 0 bases at J, with 8 bases in the middle. The CDR3 spans 14 residues. For the CDR3, the DNA is TGTGCCAGCAGCGGCGGTAGCTCCTACAATGAGCAGTTCTTC. Translated: CASSGGSSYNEQFF.

The V and J genes are TRBV5-5 and TRBJ2-7; TRBD1 matches 9 bases. Per germline, CDR1 SGHKS and CDR2 YYEKEE (reference sequence). The junction had 16 bases not matched to a gene; V was cut back by 0 bases and J by 6 bases. This CDR3 contains 18 residues. The CDR3 here is CASSLVLFRDREGGEQYF. CDR3 coding DNA: TGTGCCAGCAGCTTGGTTTTGTTCCGGGACAGGGAAGGCGGCGAGCAGTACTTC.

V is TRBV27 and J is TRBJ2-7, with D perhaps TRBD1 or TRBD2 (6 bases each). The length of the CDR3 is 13 residues. Germline values: CDR1 MNHEY, CDR2 SMNVEV (reference sequence). V shed 9 bases and J shed 2 bases, with 14 bases lying between them. DNA of the CDR3: TGTGCCAGTAGAGTAAGGGGGGCCTACGAGCAGTACTTC. Translating it yields CASRVRGAYEQYF.

The genes are TRBV5-6 and TRBJ2-3; D may be TRBD2 (5 bases). The ends were cut back, 5 bases at V and 8 bases at J, with 9 bases in the middle. Looked up from germline, CDR1 is SGHDT and CDR2 is YYEEEE. The CDR3 covers 11 residues. CDR3 in amino acids: CASRSEGTQYF. The CDR3 nucleotides are TGTGCCAGCAGGAGTGAGGGTACGCAGTATTTT.

This clone showed up just once. Here the CDR3 reads CASSMGLAGIDTQYF. The CDR3 DNA reads as TGCGCCAGCAGCATGGGACTAGCGGGAATCGATACGCAGTATTTT. The chain links TRBV5-1 to TRBJ2-3, with 13 bases fitting TRBD2. CDR3 length equals 15 residues. Trimming took 4 bases from V and 6 from J; bases not matched to a gene: 5. Looked up from germline, CDR1 is SGHRS and CDR2 is YFSETQ.

The genes are TRBV6-6 and TRBJ2-1; 9 nucleotides align to TRBD1. The CDR3 covers 18 residues. Germline-derived CDR1 and CDR2 are MNHNY and SVGAGI (reference sequence). V shed 5 bases, J shed 5 bases, and the junction held 16 bases outside the gene matches. Written as DNA, the CDR3 is TGTGCCAGCAGTCCCGGTGGAGGACAGGGGAGTTCGGACAATGAGCAGTTCTTC. Amino acid sequence: CASSPGGGQGSSDNEQFF.

The chain uses TRBV18 and TRBJ1-1; D unresolved. Germline-derived CDR1 and CDR2 are KGHSH and LQKENI. The CDR3 spans 14 residues. V was cut by 3 bases and J by 7 bases, with 15 bases left in between. CDR3 in amino acids: CASSPPSGFGEAFF. As DNA, the CDR3 is TGTGCCAGCTCACCCCCATCAGGTTTCGGTGAAGCTTTCTTT.